These 14 T cell receptor beta chains were sequenced from one sample in a study of OX40 agonist ivuxolimab in advanced cancers. Here immunoSEQ multiplex PCR was the method, and the copy in TCRdb shows in-frame clones only, minus some. The sample lists 75,000 to 100,000 clones, roughly 80% seen once, with approximately 5.5% in the top ten. The source material was CD4+ or CD8+ T cells sorted from blood, sampled in a trial of the OX40 agonist ivuxolimab. Receptor source: an adult with an advanced solid tumor such as melanoma, head and neck, liver or kidney cancer.

The chain recombines TRBV25-1 with TRBJ2-7; 7 bases line up with TRBD2. Germline V gene lookup returns CDR1 MGHDK and CDR2 SYGVNS. V shed 1 base, J shed 3 bases, and the junction held 12 bases outside the gene matches. The CDR3 extends over 17 amino acids. CDR3 nucleotide sequence: TGTGCCAGCAGTGAATGGGATACCAACAGCGGGATCTACGAGCAGTACTTC. The encoded protein is CASSEWDTNSGIYEQYF.

This sequence joins TRBV11-2 and TRBJ1-1; D call uncertain. Deletions cut 4 bases from V and 3 bases from J, with 15 bases between. Germline V gene data show CDR1 as SGHAT and CDR2 as FQNNGV. The CDR3 is made up of 15 amino acids. The CDR3 region has the DNA TGTGCCAGCAGCTCCAAGGCCCGCGGGGACACTGAAGCTTTCTTT. It is translated as CASSSKARGDTEAFF.

For this clone: The same CDR3 also results from other DNA sequences found in this sample. The chain links TRBV7-2 to TRBJ2-3; no clear D gene. Germline V gene lookup returns CDR1 SGHTA and CDR2 FQGNSA. V lost 4 bases and J 2 bases, leaving 1 base between the germline ends. The CDR3 spans 11 residues. The CDR3 DNA follows: TGTGCCAGCAGCTCCACAGATACGCAGTATTTT. Translating gives CASSSTDTQYF.

This rearrangement joins TRBV5-1 to TRBJ2-7, with TRBD1 matching 9 bases. CDR1 is SGHRS and CDR2 is YFSETQ in the germline V gene. V dropped 0 bases and J dropped 3; count of bases not matched to a gene: 1. CDR3 length equals 14 residues. CDR3 sequence: CASSLGDRDYEQYF. In nucleotides, the CDR3 is TGCGCCAGCAGCTTGGGGGACAGGGACTACGAGCAGTACTTC. Full variable domain (missing parts from reference TRBV5-1 and TRBJ2-7): KAGVTQTPRYLIKTRGQQVTLSCSPISGHRSVSWYQQTPGQGLQFLFEYFSETQRNKGNFPGRFSGRQFSNSRSEMNVSTLELGDSALYLCASSLGDRDYEQYFGPGTRLTVT.

The rearrangement links TRBV6-5 to TRBJ2-2; 10 positions match TRBD2. CDR3 size: 15 residues. Germline CDR1 is MNHEY and CDR2 is SVGAGI. The junction had 5 bases not matched to a gene; V was cut back by 6 bases and J by 4 bases. The CDR3 DNA follows: TGTGCCAGCAGGCTTAAGCGGGGGGGCACCGGGGAGCTGTTTTTT. This translates into CASRLKRGGTGELFF.

This clone was picked up a small number of times. The chain joins TRBV12-5 to TRBJ1-2; 8 nucleotides align to TRBD1. The CDR3 loop spans 14 amino acids. V lost 4 bases, J lost 9 bases, and 10 bases stayed unmatched. Germline CDR1 reads LGHNT; CDR2 reads FRNRAP. The CDR3 DNA reads TGTGCTAGTGGTTCGCTCCGACAGGGGATGAGCTACACCTTC. It codes for CASGSLRQGMSYTF.

This rearrangement joins TRBV5-4 to TRBJ2-3; 7 bases line up with TRBD2. The germline CDR1 and CDR2 sequences are SGHNT and YYREEE (reference sequence). V was pared by 4 bases and J by 1 base, with 9 bases of the junction left unmatched. The CDR3 consists of 16 residues. Written as DNA, the CDR3 is TGTGCCAGCAGCCGCGGGACTACCACCGGCACAGATACGCAGTATTTT. This encodes CASSRGTTTGTDTQYF.

The CDR3: CASSLAGGPLVGEQYF. The CDR3, as DNA: TGTGCCAGCAGTCTAGCGGGAGGGCCTTTAGTCGGCGAGCAGTACTTC. The chain recombines TRBV9 with TRBJ2-7, with 12 positions matching TRBD2. The length of the CDR3 is 16 residues. J lost 6 bases, V lost 5 bases, and 12 bases had no gene match. Germline V CDR1 and CDR2: SGDLS, YYNGEE.

The rearrangement links TRBV7-9 to TRBJ2-7, with unresolved D. CDR3 length: 12 amino acids. Germline V lookup: CDR1 SEHNR, CDR2 FQNEAQ (reference sequence). V was shortened by 0 bases and J by 6 bases, with 6 bases between the two germline ends. CDR3 region: CASSLARVEQYF. Here the CDR3 DNA reads TGTGCCAGCAGCTTAGCCCGGGTCGAGCAGTACTTC. Full variable domain (missing parts from reference TRBV7-9 and TRBJ2-7): DTGVSQNPRHKITKRGQNVTFRCDPISEHNRLYWYRQTLGQGPEFLTYFQNEAQLEKSRLLSDRFSAERPKGSFSTLEIQRTEQGDSAMYLCASSLARVEQYFGPGTRLTVT.

The chain has TRBV12-5 and TRBJ1-3, with TRBD1 matching 8 bases. J was trimmed by 0 bases and V by 0 bases; bases with no gene match: 13. Germline CDR1 and CDR2: LGHNT and FRNRAP. The CDR3 is 20 amino acids. CDR3 region: CASGLVQGEKELPSGNTIYF. CDR3 sequence (DNA): TGTGCTAGTGGTTTGGTACAGGGGGAGAAGGAATTGCCCTCTGGAAACACCATATATTTT.

The rearrangement uses TRBV6-5 and TRBJ1-1, with TRBD1 as a possible D gene (6 bases). Trimming left V 6 bases short and J 0 bases short, with 11 bases between. CDR3 size: 14 residues. CDR1 is MNHEY, CDR2 SVGAGI, per germline. CDR3 protein: CASRRTALNTEAFF. CDR3 in DNA: TGTGCCAGCAGACGGACAGCCTTGAACACTGAAGCTTTCTTT.

The chain links TRBV4-1 to TRBJ1-2; D is unresolved. The CDR3 extends over 15 amino acids. The germline V and J ends were trimmed by 0 bases and 3 bases, with 11 bases remaining between them. The germline CDR1 and CDR2 sequences are MGHRA and YSYEKL. The CDR3 nucleotides are TGCGCCAGCAGCCAAGATCGAAGGACCGACTATGGCTACACCTTC. Translated: CASSQDRRTDYGYTF.

This chain joins TRBV5-1 and TRBJ1-1; TRBD1 matches at 7 bases. V trimming: 0 bases; J trimming: 5 bases; junction bases outside the gene matches: 4. In germline, CDR1 is SGHRS, CDR2 YFSETQ. This CDR3 has 14 amino acids. The chain's CDR3 is CASSLDQGGTEAFF. The CDR3 nucleotides are TGCGCCAGCAGCTTGGACCAGGGGGGGACTGAAGCTTTCTTT.

The chain has TRBV9 and TRBJ2-3, with TRBD1 matching 8 bases. The CDR3 spans 14 residues. Germline trimming cut 4 bases from V and 3 bases from J; bases unmatched to any gene: 4. CDR1 and CDR2 from the germline V gene are SGDLS and YYNGEE. CDR3 protein: CASSTGTGTDTQYF. The CDR3 coding sequence is TGTGCCAGCAGCACCGGGACAGGAACAGATACGCAGTATTTT.